This paragraph reports one TCR beta chain. Its antigen is not identified. The data belong to a study of T cells in Graves' hyperthyroidism and ophthalmopathy. The source material, RNA transcripts, was used to amplify TCR beta CDR3 regions. Primed by the HTBI set, a first-round RT-PCR was run on the TCR CDR3. MiXCR was run by TCRdb on the multiplex PCR reads, yielding one entry per CDR3 protein. Of approximately 640,000 distinct CDR3 sequences listed, about 45% are singletons. Patients were excluded for uncontrolled infection, other autoimmune disease, pregnancy or lactation. Regarding the study as a whole: Blood shared most expanded thyroid clonotypes above 0.001.

This CDR3 is built from 16 residues. V was trimmed by 8 bases and J by 2 bases, leaving 21 bases between them. Germline V gene data show CDR1 as MGHDK and CDR2 as SYGVNS. The V gene is TRBV25-1, the J gene TRBJ1-1; D is uncertain. Specimen: peripheral blood or thyroid tissue (not recorded which). The source of this sequence is an adult man with Graves' disease, either hyperthyroidism or ophthalmopathy (not recorded which). The chain's CDR3 is CASAQSRGLVNTEAFF. The CDR3 coding sequence is TGTGCCAGCGCACAGAGCAGAGGGTTGGTTAACACTGAAGCTTTCTTT. The complete variable domain, with remaining parts taken from reference TRBV25-1 and TRBJ1-1, reads EADIYQTPRYLVIGTGKKITLECSQTMGHDKMYWYQQDPGMELHLIHYSYGVNSTEKGDLSSESTVSRIRTEHFPLTLESARPSHTSQYLCASAQSRGLVNTEAFFGQGTRLTVV.